Listed below are T cell receptor beta chains from one sample, sequenced in a study of T cells expressing NK-cell markers. Reanalyzing the 5' RACE reads, TCRdb keeps one entry per CDR3 protein, without DNA. This sample's table reports some 440,000 distinct CDR3 sequences. The sample taken for sequencing was blood T cells: a sorted CD56 or NKG2C T cell subset, CD4+ or CD8+ T cells, or bulk PBMC T cells (not recorded which). All receptors derive from a woman aged 45-59 years in good health. CDR3s include the opening cysteine and the closing phenylalanine or tryptophan.

v_call: TRBV10-3; cdr3_length: 13; j_call: TRBJ1-5; cdr3_aa: CAISEGPKGAQHF
v_call: TRBV29-1; cdr3_length: 13; j_call: TRBJ1-1; cdr3_aa: CSVNRGVDTEAFF
v_call: TRBV12-3/TRBV12-4; cdr3_length: 13; j_call: TRBJ2-7; cdr3_aa: CASSLAEPYEQYF
v_call: TRBV15; cdr3_length: 14; j_call: TRBJ2-2; cdr3_aa: CATSTPGGHGELFF
v_call: TRBV27; cdr3_length: 13; j_call: TRBJ1-5; cdr3_aa: CASRKSFNQPQHF
v_call: TRBV7-9; cdr3_length: 16; j_call: TRBJ2-1; cdr3_aa: CASSPPSGLAGAEQFF
v_call: TRBV11-3; cdr3_length: 13; j_call: TRBJ2-1; cdr3_aa: CASSLDRSSGAFF
v_call: TRBV9; cdr3_length: 18; j_call: TRBJ2-3; cdr3_aa: CASSPQGGGFRAADTQYF
v_call: TRBV7-8; cdr3_length: 13; j_call: TRBJ2-3; cdr3_aa: CASSPRGVDTQYF
v_call: TRBV12-3/TRBV12-4; cdr3_length: 15; j_call: TRBJ1-2; cdr3_aa: CASIRTSRRHYGYTF
v_call: TRBV20-1; cdr3_length: 13; j_call: TRBJ2-2; cdr3_aa: CSARGRWAGELFF
v_call: TRBV5-1; cdr3_length: 16; j_call: TRBJ2-3; cdr3_aa: CASSLVGLAVADTQYF
v_call: TRBV5-1; cdr3_length: 14; j_call: TRBJ2-2; cdr3_aa: CASKASENTGELFF
v_call: TRBV6-6; cdr3_length: 14; j_call: TRBJ1-1; cdr3_aa: CASASYITDTEAFF
v_call: TRBV28; cdr3_length: 14; j_call: TRBJ1-2; cdr3_aa: CASVVPGDHYGYTF
v_call: TRBV12-3/TRBV12-4; cdr3_length: 12; j_call: TRBJ1-2; cdr3_aa: CASLTGNYGYTF
v_call: TRBV12-3/TRBV12-4; cdr3_length: 14; j_call: TRBJ2-5; cdr3_aa: CASSAFGIQETQYF
v_call: TRBV5-5; cdr3_length: 14; j_call: TRBJ2-3; cdr3_aa: CASRRDRATDTQYF
v_call: TRBV3-1; cdr3_length: 15; j_call: TRBJ2-3; cdr3_aa: CASSQAGGATDTQYF
v_call: TRBV29-1; cdr3_length: 14; j_call: TRBJ1-6; cdr3_aa: CSVASGSLNSPLHF
v_call: TRBV3-1; cdr3_length: 16; j_call: TRBJ2-1; cdr3_aa: CASSQAGGNLGDEQFF
v_call: TRBV6-5; cdr3_length: 14; j_call: TRBJ2-5; cdr3_aa: CASSEDTGTETQYF
v_call: TRBV6-2/TRBV6-3; cdr3_length: 15; j_call: TRBJ1-5; cdr3_aa: CASSEDGLSNQPQHF
v_call: TRBV6-1; cdr3_length: 15; j_call: TRBJ2-4; cdr3_aa: CASSGMGQGENIQYF
v_call: TRBV5-1; cdr3_length: 13; j_call: TRBJ1-6; cdr3_aa: CASREWQGFSLHF
v_call: TRBV29-1; cdr3_length: 11; j_call: TRBJ2-1; cdr3_aa: CSVDRIHEQFF
v_call: TRBV6-5; cdr3_length: 14; j_call: TRBJ2-1; cdr3_aa: CASSTPGLPGGQFF
v_call: TRBV6-5; cdr3_length: 15; j_call: TRBJ1-5; cdr3_aa: CASSADRGKGQPQHF
v_call: TRBV27; cdr3_length: 14; j_call: TRBJ1-6; cdr3_aa: CASTTWEGNSPLHF
v_call: TRBV19; cdr3_length: 11; j_call: TRBJ1-2; cdr3_aa: CASSNRDGYTF
v_call: TRBV11-1; cdr3_length: 13; j_call: TRBJ2-1; cdr3_aa: CASSQVNEDEQFF
v_call: TRBV27; cdr3_length: 18; j_call: TRBJ2-2; cdr3_aa: CASSAPKTSEWDTGELFF
v_call: TRBV3-1; cdr3_length: 17; j_call: TRBJ2-1; cdr3_aa: CASSQDLRRGQRNEQFF
v_call: TRBV7-9; cdr3_length: 15; j_call: TRBJ2-7; cdr3_aa: CASSVDGTGIYEQYF
v_call: TRBV5-1; cdr3_length: 15; j_call: TRBJ2-3; cdr3_aa: CASSFKDSPTDTQYF
v_call: TRBV3-1; cdr3_length: 21; j_call: TRBJ2-1; cdr3_aa: CASSQELGLAGKVNPYNEQFF
v_call: TRBV24-1; cdr3_length: 16; j_call: TRBJ2-5; cdr3_aa: CATSGQTSGGQETQYF
v_call: TRBV20-1; cdr3_length: 14; j_call: TRBJ1-2; cdr3_aa: CSAWDRGTNYGYTF
v_call: TRBV7-2; cdr3_length: 16; j_call: TRBJ2-1; cdr3_aa: CASSREGAGRHNEQFF
v_call: TRBV4-2; cdr3_length: 16; j_call: TRBJ2-7; cdr3_aa: CASSQDRAGRSHEQYF
v_call: TRBV12-3/TRBV12-4; cdr3_length: 13; j_call: TRBJ1-5; cdr3_aa: CASRSRGNQPQHF
v_call: TRBV12-3/TRBV12-4; cdr3_length: 16; j_call: TRBJ2-5; cdr3_aa: CASSSALTSGQETQYF
v_call: TRBV3-1; cdr3_length: 15; j_call: TRBJ2-2; cdr3_aa: CASSQRTGKPGELFF